Listed below are T cell receptor beta chains from one sample, sequenced in a study of cytomegalovirus exposure and HLA in healthy donors. The assay was immunoSEQ multiplex PCR, and TCRdb's table has in-frame clones only and misses some. The sample lists 100,000 to 120,000 clones, approximately 11% occurring once. Sequencing used PBMCs. These receptors originate from a man aged 40-50 years in good health and CMV-seropositive. Both conserved end residues are part of each CDR3. The D gene is left open where the match is weak. Size values are once, few and many counts, or a class for expanded clones, and some rows have none.

clone_size,d_call,j_call,v_call,cdr3_nt,cdr3_aa
many,TRBD2,TRBJ2-2,TRBV12-5,TGTGCTAGTGGTTTGGTAACTAGCGGGAAGTTCGACACCGGGGAGCTGTTTTTT,CASGLVTSGKFDTGELFF
few,.,TRBJ1-3,TRBV5-1,TGCGCCAGCAGCCCGGGGACAGGAAACACCATATATTTT,CASSPGTGNTIYF
.,.,TRBJ1-1,TRBV12-5,TGTGCTAGTGGTTTGGTAATTGACAGAGGCTTGAACACTGAAGCTTTCTTT,CASGLVIDRGLNTEAFF
few,TRBD2,TRBJ2-1,TRBV7-8,TGTGCCAGCAGCTTAGTACGTTGGACTAGCGGGAGAGATAGAAATGAGCAGTTCTTC,CASSLVRWTSGRDRNEQFF
few,TRBD1,TRBJ2-4,TRBV4-2,TGTGCCAGCAGCCAAGATTGGACAGGGGGCTTAAGCGGGGGCTACGGGAACATTCAGTACTTC,CASSQDWTGGLSGGYGNIQYF
few,.,TRBJ1-2,TRBV5-1,TGCGCCAGCAGCTTGGCACAGGCCAGCTATGGCTACACCTTC,CASSLAQASYGYTF
few,.,TRBJ2-7,TRBV7-9,TGTGCCAGCAGCTCTCCTCGAGGGAGTGTGGGCTTC,CASSSPRGSVGF
few,TRBD1,TRBJ2-7,TRBV30,TGTGCCTGGAATCCGGGACAGGAGACTAACGAGCAGTACTTC,CAWNPGQETNEQYF
.,.,TRBJ2-6,TRBV4-1,TGCGCCAGCAGCCAAGCTAGGTGGTACACCTCTGGGGCCAACGTCCTGACTTTC,CASSQARWYTSGANVLTF
.,.,TRBJ1-4,TRBV18,TGTGCCAGCTCAGAAACAGGCCCGACTAATGAAAAACTGTTTTTT,CASSETGPTNEKLFF
.,.,TRBJ2-2,TRBV2,TGTGCCAGCAGTGAATACTCTGCGGGATGGGACACCGGGGAGCTGTTTTTT,CASSEYSAGWDTGELFF
.,TRBD2,TRBJ2-3,TRBV7-6,TGTGCCAGCAGCTTTATAGCGGGAGCAGTCGCAGATACGCAGTATTTT,CASSFIAGAVADTQYF
.,TRBD1,TRBJ2-1,TRBV5-1,TGCGCCAGCAGCCAGGACGGACAGGCCTACAATGAGCAGTTCTTC,CASSQDGQAYNEQFF
.,TRBD2,TRBJ2-1,TRBV7-9,TGTGCCAGCAGCTTATCCCGGACTAGCGGGCTCTCCTACAATGAGCAGTTCTTC,CASSLSRTSGLSYNEQFF
.,.,TRBJ1-2,TRBV4-2,TGTGCCAGCAGCCAGAATTCCGGAGACTATGGCTACACCTTC,CASSQNSGDYGYTF
.,TRBD1,TRBJ2-1,TRBV5-1,TGCGCCAGCAGCCCCCTGGCAGGGGGCACCTACAATGAGCAGTTCTTC,CASSPLAGGTYNEQFF
few,.,TRBJ2-4,TRBV6-6,TGTGCCAGCAGTTACCCTTCCAAAAACATTCAGTACTTC,CASSYPSKNIQYF
.,TRBD2,TRBJ2-3,TRBV10-2,TGCGCCAGCAGAGAGGGTAGCGGGAGGAGGTCAGATACGCAGTATTTT,CASREGSGRRSDTQYF
.,TRBD2,TRBJ2-7,TRBV6-5,TGTGCCAGCAGTTCGACCGGACTAGGTCTCCGGGAGCAGTACTTC,CASSSTGLGLREQYF
.,TRBD1,TRBJ1-5,TRBV6-5,TGTGCCAGCAGTCGTGGACAGGCGGGAGGGGGGACCCAGCATTTT,CASSRGQAGGGTQHF
few,.,TRBJ2-4,TRBV4-1,TGCGCCAGCAGCCAAGAGGCAAACATTCAGTACTTC,CASSQEANIQYF
.,.,TRBJ2-7,TRBV11-2,TGTGCCAGCAGCTTACTGAATGACAGACTCCACGAGCAGTACTTC,CASSLLNDRLHEQYF
few,TRBD1,TRBJ2-7,TRBV28,TGTGCCAGCAGTCGACAGGGCCCCGAGCAGTACTTC,CASSRQGPEQYF
few,.,TRBJ1-4,TRBV18,TGTGCCAGCTCACCACGCGTGGACTCAGGTGAAAAACTGTTTTTT,CASSPRVDSGEKLFF
few,.,TRBJ1-5,TRBV18,TGTGCCAGCTCACCCTCGGGGGATAATCAGCCCCAGCATTTT,CASSPSGDNQPQHF
.,TRBD2,TRBJ2-5,TRBV11-2,TGTGCCAGCAGCCGAACTGGGGGGGAGGACTATCAAGAGACCCAGTACTTC,CASSRTGGEDYQETQYF
.,.,TRBJ1-5,TRBV6-5,TGTGCCAGCAGTTACTCGGGGGGAAGGCAGCCCCAGCATTTT,CASSYSGGRQPQHF
.,.,TRBJ1-1,TRBV30,TGTGCCTGGAATCATCAGGGGAGGGACACTGAAGCTTTCTTT,CAWNHQGRDTEAFF
.,TRBD1,TRBJ2-5,TRBV29-1,TGCAGCGTTGGATCCAGGGGGCTAGAGACCCAGTACTTC,CSVGSRGLETQYF
.,TRBD2,TRBJ2-5,TRBV10-3,TGTGCCATCAGTGAGCATCACAGCGGGGGACAAGAGACCCAGTACTTC,CAISEHHSGGQETQYF
few,TRBD1,TRBJ2-2,TRBV5-1,TGCGCCAGCAGCTTAAGGGACAGGAACACCGGGGAGCTGTTTTTT,CASSLRDRNTGELFF
.,.,TRBJ2-7,TRBV19,TGTGCCAGTAGTATAATTGCTAGCGTACCCTACGAGCAGTACTTC,CASSIIASVPYEQYF
few,TRBD2,TRBJ2-7,TRBV19,TGTGCCAGTAGTATCTCTAGCGGGAGGGTTGAGCAGTACTTC,CASSISSGRVEQYF
many,.,TRBJ2-1,TRBV10-2,TGCGCCAGCAGTGACCTAGCTTTTGTCATTAATGATGAGCAGTTCTTC,CASSDLAFVINDEQFF
few,.,TRBJ2-1,TRBV27,TGTGCCAGCAGTCCCATTAGCGGTTACTCCTACAATGAGCAGTTCTTC,CASSPISGYSYNEQFF
.,.,TRBJ1-4,TRBV7-9,TGTGCCAGCAGCTTAGGAAGACAGCATACTAATGAAAAACTGTTTTTT,CASSLGRQHTNEKLFF
.,.,TRBJ2-7,TRBV7-2,TGTGCCAGCAGCTTAGGGCAGGGGCTCTCCTACGAGCAGTACTTC,CASSLGQGLSYEQYF
.,.,TRBJ2-5,TRBV14,TGTGCCAGCAGCCACACAGGGGAGGAAGAGACCCAGTACTTC,CASSHTGEEETQYF
.,.,TRBJ2-7,TRBV12-5,TGTGCTAGTGGTTTGGTACCCGGGGAGAGGAGCGAGCAGTACTTC,CASGLVPGERSEQYF
.,TRBD2,TRBJ2-7,TRBV2,TGTGCCAGCAGTGTGTGGGGGCTCCGGGAGGGAGGCCCCGAGCAGTACTTC,CASSVWGLREGGPEQYF
.,TRBD1,TRBJ1-2,TRBV29-1,TGCAGCGTTGACGGGACAGCAAAATACTATGGCTACACCTTC,CSVDGTAKYYGYTF
.,.,TRBJ2-5,TRBV4-1,TGCGCCAGCAGCCAAGATCTAGACTCCCCTTTTCGAGAGACCCAGTACTTC,CASSQDLDSPFRETQYF
few,TRBD1,TRBJ2-2,TRBV4-1,TGCGCCAGCAGTGCACAGGGGGCGGGCGGGGAGCTGTTTTTT,CASSAQGAGGELFF
few,TRBD1,TRBJ1-1,TRBV10-3,TGTGCCACCCAACAGGGGGATTGGACTGAAGCTTTCTTT,CATQQGDWTEAFF
.,TRBD2,TRBJ2-7,TRBV18,TGTGCCAGCTCACCACTAGGTAGCGGGAACGAGCAGTACTTC,CASSPLGSGNEQYF
.,TRBD1,TRBJ2-7,TRBV2,TGTGCCAGCAGTGAAGCGCTTCTCAGGACAGGCTCCTACGAGCAGTACTTC,CASSEALLRTGSYEQYF